The clone carrying this T cell receptor beta chain was seen a handful of times. This entry belongs to a study of identical twins. V lost 0 bases to trimming and J lost 1 base; unmatched junction nucleotides: 4. The CDR3 sequence is 16 residues long. CDR1 and CDR2 from the germline V gene are SGDLS and YYNGEE. TCRdb ran MiXCR on the 5' RACE reads and lists one entry per CDR3 protein. The profile covers some 230,000 distinct CDR3 sequences, with approximately 5.9% appearing a single time and more than 14% taken by the ten largest. This sample also appeared in a second study, on T cells expressing NK-cell markers. That work states: Dominant NKG2C+ clonotype frequencies of roughly 1.0-8% of CD8+ T cells were measured in about six donors.

This TCR was recovered from a woman aged 18-29 years in good health. Material for sequencing was CD8+ T cells sorted from blood. V is TRBV9 and J is TRBJ1-1; 9 nucleotides match TRBD1. The CDR3 protein is CASSVETGGRNTEAFF. For the CDR3, the DNA is TGTGCCAGCAGCGTAGAGACAGGGGGAAGGAACACTGAAGCTTTCTTT.